The following is a T cell receptor beta chain sequence with its context. As processed by the authors: Amplification of reference gene primers provided the estimated nucleated cell counts. TCRdb keeps only in-frame clones here, not all; method: immunoSEQ multiplex PCR. D and trimming were read from the DNA, whereas the V and J calls and clone size are those reported in that table. The sample includes about 300,000 clones, 70% to 90% seen only once; the top ten take roughly 2%. V shed 6 bases, J shed 3 bases, and the junction held 7 bases outside the gene matches. Germline CDR1 MGHDK, CDR2 SYGVNS. CDR3 size: 14 residues. This entry belongs to a study of blood T cell repertoires in COVID-19.

The source material was PBMCs or T cells enriched from blood (not recorded which). This TCR was recovered from a man aged 30-40 years who had recovered from COVID-19. The V call is TRBV25-1, the J call TRBJ1-1, with 7 bases lining up with TRBD1. The CDR3 protein is CASRVAGGDTEAFF. For the CDR3, the DNA is TGTGCCAGCAGGGTAGCAGGGGGTGACACTGAAGCTTTCTTT.